This entry features one T cell receptor beta chain sequence. Using immunoSEQ multiplex PCR, the repertoire was profiled, and TCRdb retains in-frame clones only, with some absent. The sample shows fewer than 50,000 clones, about four fifths of them seen only once. As for time point: pretreatment peripheral blood. This specimen comes from a study of PD-L1 blockade in urothelial cancer. Looking at the study overall: Researchers found blood samples held a median of roughly 140,000 T cells.

The CDR3 spans 15 residues. The V gene's germline CDR1 is SNHLY and CDR2 FYNNEI. J lost 6 bases, V lost 8 bases, and 8 bases had no gene match. The source was PBMCs, collected around atezolizumab (anti-PD-L1) treatment. This chain links TRBV2 with TRBJ2-1, with 12 nucleotides matching TRBD2. The sequence was obtained from an older man with urothelial cancer. CDR3 protein: CASCRTSGMSNEQFF. The DNA for the CDR3 is TGTGCCAGCTGCCGGACTAGCGGGATGAGCAATGAGCAGTTCTTC.